This T cell receptor (beta chain) was recovered during a study of beta chain features in type 1 diabetes. Across the whole study: Patients were similar to healthy donors in age and gender (as well as in cell yields).

General study results and limits: Possibly, sequencing cDNA over-represented cells that had high TCR expression levels.

Comment on this clone: Its antigen is unknown. The sample carries other DNA sequences with the same CDR3.

V lost 7 bases and J lost 2; bases outside the gene matches: 2. The CDR3 sequence is 12 residues long. CDR1 is SQVTM, CDR2 ANQGSEA, per germline. Expressed TCRB transcripts were sequenced, since all the RNA that had been isolated was reverse transcribed. Assay used: immunoSEQ multiplex PCR; TCRdb lists only in-frame clones, some missing. The sample lists fewer than 550,000 clones; around 10% were seen once. The TCR was taken from a woman in her late teens or twenties in good health. Sequenced material: naive CD4+ T cells from blood. The V call is TRBV29-1, the J call TRBJ2-1; 7 bases fit TRBD1. CDR3 sequence reads: CSGDRAYNEQFF. The CDR3 DNA reads as TGCAGCGGCGACAGGGCCTACAATGAGCAGTTCTTC.